What follows describes a single T cell receptor beta chain. Its antigen is unidentified. The donors were adults (healthy and HIV-negative) with no recent acute infections or vaccinations. Every donor, a Caucasian adult, lived in Nashville, Tennessee. An assay was performed, and its level was deep. Method: immunoSEQ multiplex PCR; TCRdb's copy keeps in-frame clones and lacks some. The sample records over a million clones, 65% to 80% being singletons. The ends lost 0 bases at V and 5 bases at J; junction bases unmatched: 10. There are 16 residues in the CDR3. CDR1 SGHRS and CDR2 YFSETQ come from the germline V gene. This sample was included in a study of shared clonotypes between healthy human individuals. Study-level results: Generation probabilities of non-shared clonotypes were lower (relative to those shared by all four donors).

The chain couples TRBV5-1 to TRBJ2-5, with 7 bases lining up with TRBD1. The sequencing input was memory CD4+ T cells sorted from blood. Sample subset: CD45RA-negative fraction. The sequence was collected from a man aged 18-30 years in good health. The CDR3 is CASSLAVRGGGETQYF. As DNA, the CDR3 is TGCGCCAGCAGCTTGGCAGTGCGAGGGGGCGGGGAGACCCAGTACTTC.